The clone carrying this TCR beta chain was detected many times. This sample is part of a study of blood T cells in healthy people across ages. The authors ran a second PCR of roughly 6 to 12 cycles using a sample-barcoded 5' primer and a J-beta primer mix. TCRdb itself ran the 5' RACE reads through MiXCR, one entry per CDR3 protein. The sample lists more than 800,000 distinct CDR3 sequences, roughly 26% occurring once. This TCR came from a woman older than 75 in good health. Input material: blood.

CDR3 amino acids: CASSQTKSGADTQYF. The CDR3 bases are TGTGCCAGCAGCCAAACCAAAAGTGGGGCAGATACGCAGTATTTT. The V gene is TRBV14, the J gene TRBJ2-3; the D is unclear. Germline V gene lookup returns CDR1 SGHDN and CDR2 FVKESK. Trimming cost V 2 bases and J 4 bases, with 13 bases left between them. The CDR3 contains 15 residues.